The 27 T cell receptor beta chains below were found in one sample sequenced in a study of blood T cell repertoires in COVID-19 (dated by TCRdb to the early 2020s). The library was built by means of the immunoSEQ multiplex PCR assay. Imported from immuneACCESS, the table was reduced by TCRdb to in-frame sequences with V and J called. These copies leave out some clones; in studies compared against another copy, an unresolved V gene accounts for under half, and the cause of the remainder is not known. Recorded for this sample are approximately 85,000 clones; less than 95% of them occurred a single time. The ten most abundant clones make up around 1% of the sample. Sequencing was carried out using peripheral blood. These receptors all stem from a woman aged 45-59 years in a cohort sampled during active COVID-19.

The gene calls are TRBV30 and TRBJ2-7; tentatively, D is TRBD1 (5 bases). The CDR3 is 15 residues long. Germline V gene sequence: CDR1 GTSNPN, CDR2 SVGIG (reference sequence). V shed 2 bases and J shed 5 bases, with 19 bases lying between them. The CDR3 here is CAWSPLGRDSHEQYF. The CDR3 DNA reads TGTGCCTGGAGTCCCCTCGGCAGGGATTCCCACGAGCAGTACTTC.

Comment on this clone: The limits of the CDR3 on the DNA are not certain, so only TCRdb's listed CDR3 is given. The rearrangement uses TRBV28 and TRBJ2-2; TRBD2 is taken as the D call from the table, unchecked against the DNA. From its first to its last residue, the CDR3 has 16 amino acids. The V gene's germline CDR1 is MDHEN and CDR2 SYDVKM. CDR3 region: CASSSSTSGSTGELFF.

The rearrangement uses TRBV18 and TRBJ2-1, with a possible D match to TRBD2 (5 bases). The germline V gene encodes CDR1 KGHSH and CDR2 LQKENI. There are 14 residues in the CDR3. The V and J ends lost 3 bases and 4 bases respectively, with 10 bases between them. CDR3 coding DNA: TGTGCCAGCTCACCCCTCGGGGATTACAATGAGCAGTTCTTC. Protein product: CASSPLGDYNEQFF.

The V call is TRBV5-8, the J call TRBJ2-1; 10 positions agree with TRBD1. The junction had 6 bases not matched to a gene; V was cut back by 4 bases and J by 5 bases. CDR1 and CDR2 (germline): SGHTS, YDEGEE. The CDR3 length is 15 residues. CDR3 region: CASSPDRGRNNEQFF. CDR3 DNA: TGTGCCAGCAGCCCCGACAGGGGGCGGAACAATGAGCAGTTCTTC.

The CDR3 bases are TGTGCCAGCAGTTTATGGACTACTGGGGCCAACGTCCTGACTTTC. Translation gives CASSLWTTGANVLTF. This chain uses TRBV28 with TRBJ2-6; D perhaps matches TRBD2 (5 bases). The CDR3 sequence is 15 residues long. Trimming stripped 0 bases from V and 2 bases from J, with 5 bases between. Germline loops: CDR1 MDHEN, CDR2 SYDVKM.

This chain links TRBV5-6 with TRBJ2-1; D remains ambiguous. Between the trimmed V and J ends, which lost 4 bases and 9 bases, there was a span of 8 bases. The CDR3 is 11 residues long. The V gene's germline CDR1 is SGHDT and CDR2 YYEEEE. CDR3 protein: CASSVPGEQFF. For the CDR3, the DNA is TGTGCCAGCAGCGTCCCAGGTGAGCAGTTCTTC.

This clone showed up just once. DNA of the CDR3: TGTGCCAGCAGTGAAGGTGAAGGCAGGGGTCAAGAGACCCAGTACTTC. This codes for CASSEGEGRGQETQYF. V gene TRBV25-1 combines with J gene TRBJ2-5; a weak D match, TRBD1 (6 bases). The CDR3 contains 16 residues. V lost 2 bases to trimming and J lost 2 bases, with 15 bases between them. Germline CDR1 MGHDK, CDR2 SYGVNS.

This chain links TRBV9 with TRBJ2-7; TRBD2 might be the D (6 bases). The CDR3 totals 15 residues. The V and J ends lost 4 bases and 4 bases respectively, with 18 bases between them. The germline gives CDR1 SGDLS, CDR2 YYNGEE. CDR3 nucleotides: TGTGCCAGCAGCCCCTTCCGGGAGAGGGTTTACGAGCAGTACTTC. Its translation is CASSPFRERVYEQYF.

This clone was seen more than once but under ten times. The chain links TRBV11-3 to TRBJ2-2; 10 bases agree with TRBD2. The CDR3 has 16 residues. J gave up 4 bases and V 4 bases, and 6 bases lay outside the gene matches. Germline V gene sequence: CDR1 SGHNT, CDR2 YENEEA. The DNA of the CDR3 is TGTGCCAGCAGCTCAAGCGGGAGGGCCGGCACCGGGGAGCTGTTTTTT. Translated, it gives CASSSSGRAGTGELFF.

The gene calls are TRBV11-2 and TRBJ1-1, with no clear D. Trimming shortened V by 1 base and J by 4 bases, and 10 bases separated the two germline ends. The V gene's germline CDR1 is SGHAT and CDR2 FQNNGV. There are 14 residues in the CDR3. The CDR3 DNA follows: TGTGCCAGCAGCTTAGGAGGGTTTAGCACTGAAGCTTTCTTT. Translating gives CASSLGGFSTEAFF.

This CDR3 reads CASRSTGGSGNTIYF. Written as DNA, the CDR3 is TGTGCCAGCAGGTCTACAGGGGGCTCTGGAAACACCATATATTTT. J is TRBJ1-3 and V is TRBV6-5, with TRBD1 matching 8 bases. This CDR3 has 15 amino acids. Trimming removed 6 bases from V and 0 bases from J; junction bases left unmatched: 4. Germline V gives CDR1 MNHEY, CDR2 SVGAGI.

V gene TRBV7-8 combines with J gene TRBJ2-7, with 13 bases matching TRBD2. Germline CDR1 reads SGHVS; CDR2 reads FQNEAQ. This CDR3 is built from 15 residues. With V trimmed by 4 bases and J by 5 bases, 5 bases remained unmatched. CDR3 nucleotide sequence: TGTGCCAGCAGCTCATGGACTAGCGGGAGCCACGAGCAGTACTTC. Its translation is CASSSWTSGSHEQYF.

The rearrangement joins TRBV27 to TRBJ1-2; maybe TRBD1 (6 bases). The CDR3 is 14 amino acids. V was cut by 5 bases and J by 4 bases, with 14 bases left in between. Germline CDR1 MNHEY, CDR2 SMNVEV (reference sequence). CDR3 DNA: TGTGCCAGCAGTCCCAATACAGGGATCTATGGCTACACCTTC. Its protein product is CASSPNTGIYGYTF.

This sequence joins TRBV14 and TRBJ2-2, with D unresolved. The CDR3 totals 16 residues. CDR1 and CDR2 (germline): SGHDN, FVKESK. Deletions cut 1 base from V and 4 bases from J, with 13 bases between. CDR3 sequence reads: CASSQGILRSTGELFF. CDR3 coding DNA: TGTGCCAGCAGCCAAGGGATACTAAGGTCCACCGGGGAGCTGTTTTTT.

This chain uses TRBV5-8 with TRBJ2-7; 13 nucleotides line up with TRBD2. The V segment lost 0 bases and the J segment 4 bases; nucleotides outside the gene matches: 13. The CDR3 covers 19 residues. Germline V gene sequence: CDR1 SGHTS, CDR2 YDEGEE. The CDR3 DNA reads TGTGCCAGCAGCTTGGGGTGGAGACTAGCGGGAGGCCGCCGATACGAGCAGTACTTC. Protein sequence: CASSLGWRLAGGRRYEQYF. The full variable domain, rest sourced from reference TRBV5-8 and TRBJ2-7, is EAGVTQSPTHLIKTRGQQATLRCSPISGHTSVYWYQQALGLGLQFLLWYDEGEERNRGNFPPRFSGRQFPNYSSELNVNALELEDSALYLCASSLGWRLAGGRRYEQYFGPGTRLTVT.

Only a few counts were recorded for this clone. J is TRBJ1-5 and V is TRBV7-9, with unresolved D. Trimming took off 4 bases at V and 1 base at J, with 5 bases between the two ends. The CDR3 has 13 amino acids. Per the germline V gene, CDR1 is SEHNR and CDR2 is FQNEAQ (reference sequence). The CDR3 DNA is TGTGCCAGCAGCTACGAGAGCAATCAGCCCCAGCATTTT. It specifies CASSYESNQPQHF.

The gene calls are TRBV27 and TRBJ1-1; tentative D call: TRBD1 (6 bases). V was cut by 3 bases and J by 1 base, with 12 bases left in between. This CDR3 region has 15 residues. Germline V gene sequence: CDR1 MNHEY, CDR2 SMNVEV (reference sequence). As DNA, the CDR3 is TGTGCCAGCAGTTTGGGGGGGCGAAGGAACACTGAAGCTTTCTTT. Translating gives CASSLGGRRNTEAFF.

V usage is TRBV18 and J usage is TRBJ2-7; TRBD1 is a possible D gene (6 bases). The CDR3 extends over 16 amino acids. The ends were cut back, 0 bases at V and 6 bases at J, with 18 bases in the middle. Germline assignment: CDR1 KGHSH and CDR2 LQKENI. The CDR3 nucleotides read TGTGCCAGCTCACCACCCCTTAACAGGGCGTTGGGCGAGCAGTACTTC. Its translation is CASSPPLNRALGEQYF. The variable domain in full, completed from reference TRBV18 and TRBJ2-7, reads NAGVMQNPRHLVRRRGQEARLRCSPMKGHSHVYWYRQLPEEGLKFMVYLQKENIIDESGMPKERFSAEFPKEGPSILRIQQVVRGDSAAYFCASSPPLNRALGEQYFGPGTRLTVT.

The rearrangement links TRBV19 to TRBJ2-7; 7 nucleotides agree with TRBD2. Germline-derived CDR1 and CDR2 are LNHDA and SQIVND (reference sequence). CDR3 length: 16 residues. J was trimmed by 2 bases and V by 0 bases; bases with no gene match: 7. The CDR3 DNA sequence: TGTGCCAGTAGTATAGACGGAGCGGGGAACGCCTACGAGCAGTACTTC. It yields the protein CASSIDGAGNAYEQYF. The whole variable domain, remainder taken from reference TRBV19 and TRBJ2-7, is DGGITQSPKYLFRKEGQNVTLSCEQNLNHDAMYWYRQDPGQGLRLIYYSQIVNDFQKGDIAEGYSVSREKKESFPLTVTSAQKNPTAFYLCASSIDGAGNAYEQYFGPGTRLTVT.

This clone was seen more than once but under ten times. This chain uses TRBV4-2 with TRBJ2-1; maybe TRBD2 (6 bases). The V end was cut by 3 bases, the J end by 6 bases, with 18 bases between. CDR3 size: 16 residues. Germline lookup yields CDR1 LGHNA and CDR2 YNFKEQ. CDR3 sequence: CASSQAPLQAGNEQFF. DNA of the CDR3: TGTGCCAGCAGCCAGGCGCCCCTCCAAGCGGGCAATGAGCAGTTCTTC.

Notes on this clone: Compared with germline, one end of the junction differs, possibly owing to a read error. The chain couples TRBV28 to TRBJ2-7; the match to TRBD2 covers 9 bases. The CDR3 has 12 residues. CDR1 and CDR2 from the germline V gene are MDHEN and SYDVKM. CDR3 sequence: CASSGLAQEKNF. The CDR3 region has the DNA TGTGCCAGCAGTGGACTAGCGCAGGAAAAAAACTTC.

The chain uses TRBV9 and TRBJ2-1; D is perhaps TRBD2 (5 bases). This CDR3 region has 14 residues. The V and J ends lost 3 bases and 6 bases respectively, with 13 bases between them. Germline V gives CDR1 SGDLS, CDR2 YYNGEE. This CDR3 is CASSALLVSNEQFF. The CDR3 nucleotides are TGTGCCAGCAGCGCCCTACTAGTATCCAATGAGCAGTTCTTC.

This clone is a singleton in its sample. The rearrangement links TRBV28 to TRBJ1-2; D remains unclear. Trimming shortened V by 1 base and J by 4 bases, and 4 bases separated the two germline ends. The CDR3 contains 12 residues. Germline CDR1 reads MDHEN; CDR2 reads SYDVKM. The DNA of the CDR3 is TGTGCCAGCAGTTTATCAGGCTATGGCTACACCTTC. It encodes CASSLSGYGYTF.

CDR3 DNA: TGTGCCAGCAGCGTCCGGGGACAGGGCGTATCGGGTGGGGCCAACGTCCTGACTTTC. It encodes CASSVRGQGVSGGANVLTF. The rearrangement joins TRBV9 to TRBJ2-6; 9 bases align to TRBD1. J was trimmed by 3 bases and V by 2 bases; bases with no gene match: 12. CDR3 length: 19 residues. Looked up from germline, CDR1 is SGDLS and CDR2 is YYNGEE.

The chain uses TRBV10-1 and TRBJ2-1, with TRBD1 matching over 9 bases. The CDR3 is 14 residues long. Trimming cost V 8 bases and J 7 bases; bases outside gene matches: 9. Germline V lookup: CDR1 WNHNN, CDR2 SYGVQD (reference sequence). CDR3 in amino acids: CASRPGQGTNEQFF. The DNA for the CDR3 is TGCGCCAGCCGACCGGGACAGGGAACGAATGAGCAGTTCTTC.

J is TRBJ1-2 and V is TRBV19, with TRBD1 matching over 10 bases. V was clipped by 8 bases and J by 0 bases; unmatched bases: 6. The length of the CDR3 is 15 residues. From germline, CDR1 is LNHDA and CDR2 SQIVND (reference sequence). As DNA, the CDR3 is TGTGCCAGTCTGGACAGGGGGGGAGCTAACTATGGCTACACCTTC. Translation: CASLDRGGANYGYTF.

J is TRBJ2-1 and V is TRBV24-1, with D perhaps TRBD2 (6 bases). Germline-derived CDR1 and CDR2 are KGHDR and SFDVKD. This CDR3 has 15 amino acids. V was pared by 9 bases and J by 4 bases, with 18 bases between. Here the CDR3 reads CATSGRGDSYNEQFF. In DNA form, the CDR3 reads TGTGCCACCTCCGGGAGAGGGGACTCATACAATGAGCAGTTCTTC.